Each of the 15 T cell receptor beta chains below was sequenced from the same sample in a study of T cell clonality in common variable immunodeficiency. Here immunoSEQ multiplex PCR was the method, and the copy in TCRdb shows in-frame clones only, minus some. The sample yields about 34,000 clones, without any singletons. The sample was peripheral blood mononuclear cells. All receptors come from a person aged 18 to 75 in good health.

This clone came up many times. The CDR3 spells CATRTSVNYNEQFF. The part of the CDR3 DNA that was read is TGTGCCACCCGGACTAGCGTTAACTACAATGAG. This rearrangement joins TRBV10-3 to TRBJ2-1, with 9 nucleotides matching TRBD2. The read finishes 3 residues shy of the CDR3 end, and the germline J gene is used to complete it. In germline, CDR1 is ENHRY, CDR2 SYGVKD. There are 14 residues in the CDR3. Germline trimming cut 10 bases from V and 3 bases from J; bases unmatched to any gene: 7.

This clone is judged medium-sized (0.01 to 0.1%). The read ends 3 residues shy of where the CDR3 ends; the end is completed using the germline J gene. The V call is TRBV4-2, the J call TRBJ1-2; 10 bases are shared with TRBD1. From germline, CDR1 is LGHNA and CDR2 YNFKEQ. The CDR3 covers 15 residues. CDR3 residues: CASSKPGQGLGGYTF. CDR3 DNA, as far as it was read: TGTGCCAGCAGCAAGCCGGGACAGGGGTTGGGCGGC.

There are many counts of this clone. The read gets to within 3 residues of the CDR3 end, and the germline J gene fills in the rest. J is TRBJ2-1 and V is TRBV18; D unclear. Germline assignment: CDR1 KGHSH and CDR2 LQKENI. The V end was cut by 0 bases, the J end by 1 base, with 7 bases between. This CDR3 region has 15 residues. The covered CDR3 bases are TGTGCCAGCTCACCACCGGGCACTTCCTACAATGAG. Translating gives CASSPPGTSYNE. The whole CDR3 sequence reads CASSPPGTSYNEQFF.

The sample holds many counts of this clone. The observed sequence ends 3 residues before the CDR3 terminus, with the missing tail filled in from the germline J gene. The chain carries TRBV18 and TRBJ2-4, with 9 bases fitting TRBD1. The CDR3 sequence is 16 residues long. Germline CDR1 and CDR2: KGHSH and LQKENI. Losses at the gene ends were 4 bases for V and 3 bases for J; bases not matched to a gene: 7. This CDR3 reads CASSRWDRDNKNIQYF. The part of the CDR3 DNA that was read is TGTGCCAGCTCACGCTGGGACAGGGATAACAAAAACATT.

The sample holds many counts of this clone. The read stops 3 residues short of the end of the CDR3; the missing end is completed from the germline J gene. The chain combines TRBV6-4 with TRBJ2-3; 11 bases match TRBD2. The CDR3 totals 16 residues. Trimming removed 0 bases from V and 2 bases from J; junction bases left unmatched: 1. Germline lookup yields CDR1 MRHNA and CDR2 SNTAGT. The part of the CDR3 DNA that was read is TGTGCCAGCAGTGACTCTAGCGGGGGGGCCACAGATACG. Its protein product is CASSDSSGGATDT. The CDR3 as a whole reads CASSDSSGGATDTQYF.

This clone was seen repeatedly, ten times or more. CDR3 sequence: CASSTPLRPGALTDTQYF. The DNA read from the CDR3 is TGTGCCAGTAGTACCCCTTTGAGGCCAGGGGCCCTCACAGATACG. V usage is TRBV19 and J usage is TRBJ2-3; possible D gene TRBD1, 6 bases. The DNA ends 3 residues before the CDR3 does, and the rest of the CDR3 is filled in from the germline J gene. Trimming left V 4 bases short and J 2 bases short, with 22 bases between. Looked up from germline, CDR1 is LNHDA and CDR2 is SQIVND (reference sequence). The CDR3 is 18 amino acids.

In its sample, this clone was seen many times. CDR3 amino acids: CSVDKGNTDTQYF. CDR3 bases read: TGCAGCGTTGATAAGGGGAACACAGATACG. This rearrangement joins TRBV29-1 to TRBJ2-3; possible D gene TRBD1, 5 bases. The read falls 3 residues short of the CDR3 end, and the missing part is taken from the germline J gene. Per germline, CDR1 SQVTM and CDR2 ANQGSEA. Trimming shortened V by 3 bases and J by 2 bases, and 9 bases separated the two germline ends. CDR3 length: 13 amino acids.

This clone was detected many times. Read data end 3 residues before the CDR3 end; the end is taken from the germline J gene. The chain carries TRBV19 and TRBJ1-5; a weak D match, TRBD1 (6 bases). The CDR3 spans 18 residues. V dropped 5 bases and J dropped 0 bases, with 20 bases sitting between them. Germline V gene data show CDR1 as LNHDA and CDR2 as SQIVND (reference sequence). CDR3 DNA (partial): TGTGCCAGTAGTGGCCTACAGGGTGGGGGATATAGCAATCAGCCC. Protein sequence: CASSGLQGGGYSNQP. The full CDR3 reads CASSGLQGGGYSNQPQHF.

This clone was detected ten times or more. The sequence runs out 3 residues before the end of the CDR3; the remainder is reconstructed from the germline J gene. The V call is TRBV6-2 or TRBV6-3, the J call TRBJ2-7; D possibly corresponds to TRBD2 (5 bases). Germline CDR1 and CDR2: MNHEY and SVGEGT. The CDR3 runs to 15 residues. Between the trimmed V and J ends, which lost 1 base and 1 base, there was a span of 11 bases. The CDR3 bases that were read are TGTGCCAGCAGTTACTTGACGGACTTTTCCTACGAG. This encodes CASSYLTDFSYE. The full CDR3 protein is CASSYLTDFSYEQYF.

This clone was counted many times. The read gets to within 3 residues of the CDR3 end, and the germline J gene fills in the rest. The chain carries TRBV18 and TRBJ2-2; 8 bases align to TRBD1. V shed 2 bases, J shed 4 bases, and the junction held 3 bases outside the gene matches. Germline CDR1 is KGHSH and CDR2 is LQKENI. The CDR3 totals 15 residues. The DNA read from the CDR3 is TGTGCCAGCTCACCAGGGACAGGAGTCACCGGGGAG. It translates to CASSPGTGVTGE. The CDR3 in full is CASSPGTGVTGELFF.

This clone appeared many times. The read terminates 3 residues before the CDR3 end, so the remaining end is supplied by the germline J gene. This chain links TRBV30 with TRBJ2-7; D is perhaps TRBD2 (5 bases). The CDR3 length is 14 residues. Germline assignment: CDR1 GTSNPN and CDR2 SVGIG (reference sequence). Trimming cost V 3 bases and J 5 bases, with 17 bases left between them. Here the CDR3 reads CAWSDTRQSHEQYF. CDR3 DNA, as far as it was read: TGTGCCTGGAGCGATACTAGGCAGTCTCACGAG. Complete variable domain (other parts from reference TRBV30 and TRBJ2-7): SQTIHQWPATLVQPVGSPLSLECTVEGTSNPNLYWYRQAAGRGLQLLFYSVGIGQISSEVPQNLSASRPQDRQFILSSKKLLLSDSGFYLCAWSDTRQSHEQYFGPGTRLTVT.

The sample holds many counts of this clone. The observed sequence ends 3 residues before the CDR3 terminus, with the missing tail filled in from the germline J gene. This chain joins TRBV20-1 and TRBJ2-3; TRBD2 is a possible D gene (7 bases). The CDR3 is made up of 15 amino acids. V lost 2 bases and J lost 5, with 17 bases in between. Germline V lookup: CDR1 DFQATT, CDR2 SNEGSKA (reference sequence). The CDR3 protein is CSARSPGGRGDTQYF. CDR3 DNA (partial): TGCAGTGCTAGAAGCCCCGGGGGGCGCGGAGATACG.

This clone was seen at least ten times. The CDR3 bases that were read are TGTGCCAGTACTAGCGGGAGTCTTGTAGATACG. Translation: CASTSGSLVDT. The whole CDR3 is CASTSGSLVDTQYF. J is TRBJ2-3 and V is TRBV19, with 10 nucleotides matching TRBD2. The read finishes 3 residues shy of the CDR3 end, and the germline J gene is used to complete it. CDR3 length: 14 amino acids. V dropped 7 bases and J dropped 5; count of bases not matched to a gene: 6. Germline V gene sequence: CDR1 LNHDA, CDR2 SQIVND (reference sequence).

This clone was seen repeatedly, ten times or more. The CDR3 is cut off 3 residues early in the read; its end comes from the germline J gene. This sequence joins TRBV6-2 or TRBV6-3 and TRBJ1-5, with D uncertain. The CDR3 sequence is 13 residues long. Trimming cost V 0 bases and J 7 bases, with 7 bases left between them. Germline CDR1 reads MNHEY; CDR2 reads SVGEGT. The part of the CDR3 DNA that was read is TGTGCCAGCAGTTACTCGATCGGGCAGCCC. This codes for CASSYSIGQP. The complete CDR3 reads CASSYSIGQPQHF.

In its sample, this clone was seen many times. Incomplete CDR3 DNA: TGTGCCAGCAGTCCGTCCGGGACAGACAACTTAGCGCATAACTATGGC. It encodes CASSPSGTDNLAHNYG. The CDR3 as a whole reads CASSPSGTDNLAHNYGYTF. The chain combines TRBV27 with TRBJ1-2; the match to TRBD1 covers 7 bases. The read terminates 3 residues before the CDR3 end, so the remaining end is supplied by the germline J gene. V shed 5 bases, J shed 1 base, and the junction held 19 bases outside the gene matches. Germline V gene lookup returns CDR1 MNHEY and CDR2 SMNVEV (reference sequence). This CDR3 has 19 residues.